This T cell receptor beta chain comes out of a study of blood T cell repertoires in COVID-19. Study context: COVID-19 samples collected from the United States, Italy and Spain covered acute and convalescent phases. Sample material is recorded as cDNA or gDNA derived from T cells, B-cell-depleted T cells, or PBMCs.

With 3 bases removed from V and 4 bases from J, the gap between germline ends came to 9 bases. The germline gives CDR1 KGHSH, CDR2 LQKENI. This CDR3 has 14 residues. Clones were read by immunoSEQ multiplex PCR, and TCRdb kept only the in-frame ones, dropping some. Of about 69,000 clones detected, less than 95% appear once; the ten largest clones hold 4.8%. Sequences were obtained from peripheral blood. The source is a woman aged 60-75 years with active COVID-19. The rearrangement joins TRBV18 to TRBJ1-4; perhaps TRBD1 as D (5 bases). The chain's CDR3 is CASSPRGGNEKLFF. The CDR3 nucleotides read TGTGCCAGCTCACCCCGGGGGGGTAATGAAAAACTGTTTTTT.